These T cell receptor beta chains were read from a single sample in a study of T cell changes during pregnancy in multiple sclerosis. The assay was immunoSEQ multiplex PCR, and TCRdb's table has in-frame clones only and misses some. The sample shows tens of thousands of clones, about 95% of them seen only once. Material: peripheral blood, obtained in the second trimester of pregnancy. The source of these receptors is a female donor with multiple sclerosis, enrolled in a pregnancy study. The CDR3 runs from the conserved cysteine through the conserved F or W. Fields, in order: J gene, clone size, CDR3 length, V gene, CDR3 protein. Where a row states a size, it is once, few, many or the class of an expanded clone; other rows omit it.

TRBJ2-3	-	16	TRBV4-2	CASSQEAGVRTDTQYF
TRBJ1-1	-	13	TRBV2	CASSEIWNTEAFF
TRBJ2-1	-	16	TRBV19	CASSMDGSTDNNEQFF
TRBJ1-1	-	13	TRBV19	CASSIVSAGEAFF
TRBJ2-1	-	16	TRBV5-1	CASAPGHRGSYNEQFF
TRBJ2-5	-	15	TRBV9	CASSESPLTQETQYF
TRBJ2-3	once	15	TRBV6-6	CASLRRAGMADTQYF
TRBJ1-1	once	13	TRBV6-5	CASKEGLNTEAFF
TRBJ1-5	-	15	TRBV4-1	CASSPTEYSNQPQHF
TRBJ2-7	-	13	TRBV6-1	CAGRRQGLGEQYF
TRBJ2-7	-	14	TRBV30	CAWSVGAGAYEQYF
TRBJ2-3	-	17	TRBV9	CASSVDSFGGQTDTQYF
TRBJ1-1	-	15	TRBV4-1	CASSQDYRGNTEAFF
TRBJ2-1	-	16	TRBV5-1	CASSLGLGGGNNEQFF